The rows below give T cell receptor beta chains drawn from one sample of a study of shared T cell receptors in the human thymus. Produced via immunoSEQ multiplex PCR; TCRdb's table is partial and in-frame only. This sample has hundreds of thousands of clones; approximately 88% occur once, and the top ten carry over 0.008%. Another study also made use of these data, one on human thymus T cells.

Source material: thymocytes. All receptors come from a boy under three years old with a congenital heart defect. The CDR3 runs from the conserved cysteine through the conserved F or W. The D gene is left open where the match is weak. Size is stated for part of the rows, as once, few or many counts, or as a class when the clone is expanded.

d_call	j_call	v_call	cdr3_length	clone_size	cdr3_nt	cdr3_aa
-	TRBJ2-7	TRBV14	16	-	TGTGCCAGCAGCCAAGAGCTAGCAGAATCTTCCTACGAGCAGTACTTC	CASSQELAESSYEQYF
TRBD2	TRBJ2-3	TRBV2	15	-	TGTGCCAGCAGTGTGTCAGCGGGATTCACAGATACGCAGTATTTT	CASSVSAGFTDTQYF
-	TRBJ1-2	TRBV5-8	14	-	TGTGCCAGCAGCTCAAAACAGACATCCTATGGCTACACCTTC	CASSSKQTSYGYTF
-	TRBJ2-1	TRBV4-2	17	-	TGTGCCAGCAGCCAAGATTATGGGGGCCACTCCTACAATGAGCAGTTCTTC	CASSQDYGGHSYNEQFF
-	TRBJ1-2	TRBV10-3	14	-	TGTGCCATCAGTGAGTCGAGGACAGCTTATGGCTACACCTTC	CAISESRTAYGYTF
TRBD1	TRBJ1-4	TRBV5-5	13	-	TGTGCCAGCAGCTTACAGGGGGCGGAAAAACTGTTTTTT	CASSLQGAEKLFF
TRBD2	TRBJ2-3	TRBV27	17	once	TGTGCCAGCTACCAGAGGGGCGGGGGGGGAAGCACAGATACGCAGTATTTT	CASYQRGGGGSTDTQYF
-	TRBJ2-5	TRBV27	13	-	TGTGCCAGCAGTCTAGATCCCCGGGAGACCCAGTACTTC	CASSLDPRETQYF
-	TRBJ2-7	TRBV5-6	15	-	TGTGCCAGCAGCAGTACGTGGGCCACGACCTACGAGCAGTACTTC	CASSSTWATTYEQYF
TRBD2	TRBJ2-3	TRBV29-1	16	-	TGCAGCGTTGAGGGACTAGCGGGGGTGTTCGCAGATACGCAGTATTTT	CSVEGLAGVFADTQYF
TRBD2	TRBJ2-7	TRBV7-2	16	-	TGTGCCAGCAGCTTGGGACTAGCGGGAACATCCTACGAGCAGTACTTC	CASSLGLAGTSYEQYF
TRBD1	TRBJ1-2	TRBV28	15	-	TGTGCCAGCATCCCCGGGACAGGGATGGTCTATGGCTACACCTTC	CASIPGTGMVYGYTF
TRBD1	TRBJ2-7	TRBV4-1	15	-	TGCGCCAGCAGCCAAACCGGGACAGAGCCCTACGAGCAGTACTTC	CASSQTGTEPYEQYF
TRBD2	TRBJ2-1	TRBV7-9	19	-	TGTGCCAGCAGCTTAGGGGCTAGCGGGGCCGAAGTATCCTACAATGAGCAGTTCTTC	CASSLGASGAEVSYNEQFF
TRBD2	TRBJ2-3	TRBV29-1	17	once	TGCAGCGTTGAAGGTAGGAAGACTAGCGGGAGCACAGATACGCAGTATTTT	CSVEGRKTSGSTDTQYF
TRBD2	TRBJ2-5	TRBV2	16	-	TGTGCCAGCAGGAAACGACTAGCGGGATTGGGGGAGACCCAGTACTTC	CASRKRLAGLGETQYF
TRBD1	TRBJ2-7	TRBV7-9	14	-	TGTGCCAGCAGCTTTGACAGGGGACACTACGAGCAGTACTTC	CASSFDRGHYEQYF
TRBD1	TRBJ1-3	TRBV2	15	-	TGTGCCACTCAACACCGACAGGGTGGGCCGAACACCATATATTTT	CATQHRQGGPNTIYF
TRBD2	TRBJ2-1	TRBV7-9	16	-	TGTGCCACCGAACTAGCGGGAGCCGGCTCCTACAATGAGCAGTTCTTC	CATELAGAGSYNEQFF
TRBD2	TRBJ2-5	TRBV30	13	-	TGTGCCTGGGGAAGGACTAGCCAAGAGACCCAGTACTTC	CAWGRTSQETQYF
-	TRBJ2-2	TRBV4-3	14	-	TGCGCCAGCAGCCAAGATAAGCATCCCGGGGAGCTGTTTTTT	CASSQDKHPGELFF
TRBD2	TRBJ2-2	TRBV9	20	-	TGTGCCAGCAGCGTAGAGGGATGGGTGGGGCGGGAGAGGAGTTCCGGGGAGCTGTTTTTT	CASSVEGWVGRERSSGELFF
TRBD2	TRBJ2-3	TRBV5-5	15	-	TGTGCCAGCAGCTTTTTTAGCGGGAGATCGGATACGCAGTATTTT	CASSFFSGRSDTQYF
-	TRBJ2-3	TRBV4-2	19	-	TGTGCCAGCAGCCCTTTAGGGGCGGGATCTGATTCTAGCACAGATACGCAGTATTTT	CASSPLGAGSDSSTDTQYF
-	TRBJ2-1	TRBV9	15	-	TGTGCCAGCAGCGTCCCTAGCGAAGGATACAATGAGCAGTTCTTC	CASSVPSEGYNEQFF
TRBD2	TRBJ2-7	TRBV7-2	15	few	TGTGCCAGCACCCTCGGGACTAGCGGCTCCTACGAGCAGTACTTC	CASTLGTSGSYEQYF
TRBD2	TRBJ2-1	TRBV29-1	16	-	TGCAGCGTGGGGACTAGCGGGGTCCCTGGTCACAATGAGCAGTTCTTC	CSVGTSGVPGHNEQFF
-	TRBJ2-7	TRBV7-8	13	-	TGTGCCAGCAGCTTACGCTGGGGCCACGAGCAGTACTTC	CASSLRWGHEQYF
-	TRBJ1-2	TRBV19	12	-	TGTGCCAGTAGTCTTACAGGGACGGGCTACACCTTC	CASSLTGTGYTF